The sequence of this TCR beta chain was determined in a study of tumor and adjacent non-tumor tissue in lung cancer. Study-wide context: The cohort had 12 adenocarcinoma, 2 squamous cell and 1 small cell patients.

TCRbeta libraries were built with three rounds of nested PCR, modified from ARM-PCR. Using its own MiXCR run on the multiplex PCR reads, TCRdb lists one record per CDR3 protein. The sample has under 80,000 distinct CDR3 sequences, 76% seen once; the top ten hold around 43%. V was cut by 4 bases and J by 4 bases, with 27 bases left in between. This CDR3 is 18 amino acids long. CDR1 and CDR2 (germline): SGHKS, YYEKEE (reference sequence). RNA was extracted from bulk tissue without any cell sorting. This non-tumor lung sample came from over 3 cm beyond the tumor edge. On this clonotype itself: The antigen is undetermined.

Study-level points and caveats: Normal lung showed higher cumulative top 100 clone frequency than tumor.

The J gene is TRBJ2-7, the V gene TRBV5-5, with D possibly TRBD2 on 6 matching bases. The sequence came from a man aged 55-75 years with non-small cell lung cancer. The material sequenced was distant non-tumor lung tissue. The CDR3 bases are TGTGCCAGCAGCCCGCTTGGGTTGTTCGGGACTGATTTTTACGAGCAGTACTTC. Translation gives CASSPLGLFGTDFYEQYF. The full variable domain, rest sourced from reference TRBV5-5 and TRBJ2-7, is DAGVTQSPTHLIKTRGQQVTLRCSPISGHKSVSWYQQVLGQGPQFIFQYYEKEERGRGNFPDRFSARQFPNYSSELNVNALLLGDSALYLCASSPLGLFGTDFYEQYFGPGTRLTVT.